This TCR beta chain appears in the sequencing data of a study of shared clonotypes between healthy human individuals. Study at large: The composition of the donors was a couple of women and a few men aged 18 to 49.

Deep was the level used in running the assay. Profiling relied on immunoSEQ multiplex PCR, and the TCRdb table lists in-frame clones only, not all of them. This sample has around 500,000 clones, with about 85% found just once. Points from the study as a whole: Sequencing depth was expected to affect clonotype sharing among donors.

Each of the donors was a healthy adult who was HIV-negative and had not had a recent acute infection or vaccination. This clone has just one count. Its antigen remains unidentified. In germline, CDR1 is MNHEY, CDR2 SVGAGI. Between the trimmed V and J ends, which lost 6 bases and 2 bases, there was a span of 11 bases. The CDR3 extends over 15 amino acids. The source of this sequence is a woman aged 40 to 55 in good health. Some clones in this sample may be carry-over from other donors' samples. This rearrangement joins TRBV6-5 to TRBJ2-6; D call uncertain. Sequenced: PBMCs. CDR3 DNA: TGTGCCAGCAGCTCCGGGTCGCCTGGGGCCAACGTCCTGACTTTC. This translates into CASSSGSPGANVLTF.